These 32 T cell receptor beta chains came from one sample sequenced in a study of shared clonotypes between healthy human individuals. Data came from immunoSEQ multiplex PCR; TCRdb stores just in-frame clones and leaves some out. In the table there are about 2.3 million clones, more than 80% of which are singletons. The sample taken for sequencing was naive CD4+ T cells from PBMCs. The sample's subset: CD45RA+ positively selected. All receptors derive from a young man in good health. Some clones in this sample may be carry-over from other donors' samples.

The chain employs TRBV10-3 and TRBJ2-3; no firm D call. Germline CDR1 and CDR2: ENHRY and SYGVKD. Trimming took off 10 bases at V and 0 bases at J, with 17 bases between the two ends. CDR3 length: 15 residues. In DNA, the CDR3 is TGTGCCACCAGACTGGACCTCGCTAGCACAGATACGCAGTATTTT. It translates to CATRLDLASTDTQYF.

The sample holds one count of this clone. V usage is TRBV7-2 and J usage is TRBJ1-2; TRBD1 aligns across 7 bases. Germline V gene lookup returns CDR1 SGHTA and CDR2 FQGNSA. This CDR3 region has 14 residues. Trimming cost V 2 bases and J 4 bases; bases outside gene matches: 4. Written as DNA, the CDR3 is TGTGCCAGCAGCTTAAACAGGGGAACCTATGGCTACACCTTC. Its translation is CASSLNRGTYGYTF.

The V and J genes are TRBV4-2 and TRBJ2-1, with 11 nucleotides matching TRBD2. With V trimmed by 6 bases and J by 0 bases, 7 bases remained unmatched. Germline V gene data show CDR1 as LGHNA and CDR2 as YNFKEQ. CDR3 size: 17 residues. For the CDR3, the DNA is TGTGCCAGCAGTCGAATAGCGGGAGGGGCCTCCTACAATGAGCAGTTCTTC. It specifies CASSRIAGGASYNEQFF.

The gene calls are TRBV11-2 and TRBJ2-7; TRBD1 aligns across 8 bases. This CDR3 has 15 amino acids. The germline gives CDR1 SGHAT, CDR2 FQNNGV. Trimming took 5 bases from V and 2 from J; bases not matched to a gene: 8. The chain's CDR3 is CASSPSGTGPYEQYF. The CDR3, as DNA: TGTGCCAGCAGCCCGTCCGGGACAGGTCCCTACGAGCAGTACTTC.

This chain connects TRBV5-1 to TRBJ1-1, with a possible D match to TRBD1 (6 bases). Trimming pared 4 bases from V and 2 bases from J, leaving 12 bases between. The CDR3 spans 14 residues. Germline V gene lookup returns CDR1 SGHRS and CDR2 YFSETQ. Here the CDR3 reads CASSAGTSNTEAFF. The CDR3 coding sequence is TGCGCCAGCAGCGCCGGGACATCTAACACTGAAGCTTTCTTT.

The chain links TRBV9 to TRBJ2-5, with D unresolved. The length of the CDR3 is 13 residues. V lost 2 bases, J lost 4 bases, and 9 bases lay in between. In germline, CDR1 is SGDLS, CDR2 YYNGEE. The DNA of the CDR3 is TGTGCCAGCAGCGTCTCCAATGTAGAGACCCAGTACTTC. The encoded protein is CASSVSNVETQYF.

This clone was seen a single time. Other DNA sequences in this sample translate to the same CDR3. The chain employs TRBV5-1 and TRBJ2-7, with 8 bases matching TRBD1. The CDR3 consists of 13 residues. Germline lookup yields CDR1 SGHRS and CDR2 YFSETQ. Trimming took 4 bases from V and 2 from J; bases not matched to a gene: 2. CDR3: CASSPDRAYEQYF. As DNA, the CDR3 is TGCGCCAGCAGCCCGGACAGGGCCTACGAGCAGTACTTC.

The chain employs TRBV29-1 and TRBJ2-4, with 7 nucleotides matching TRBD2. The CDR3 extends over 13 amino acids. The V and J ends lost 4 bases and 6 bases, in that order; junction bases with no gene match: 6. The germline CDR1 and CDR2 sequences are SQVTM and ANQGSEA. DNA for the CDR3: TGCAGCGTTGTGTCTAGCGGATTAAACATTCAGTACTTC. Its protein product is CSVVSSGLNIQYF.

CDR3 DNA: TGTGCCAGCAGCTTGCAGGGGAACTTCTATGGCTACACCTTC. Amino acids: CASSLQGNFYGYTF. V and J are TRBV7-2 and TRBJ1-2; D possibly corresponds to TRBD1 (6 bases). Germline CDR1 and CDR2: SGHTA and FQGNSA. V dropped 3 bases and J dropped 4 bases, with 12 bases sitting between them. This CDR3 comprises 14 residues.

V gene TRBV14 combines with J gene TRBJ2-5, with D unresolved. CDR1 is SGHDN, CDR2 FVKESK, per germline. CDR3 length equals 15 residues. The V and J ends lost 1 base and 1 base respectively, with 10 bases between them. The CDR3 loop is CASSQVFRFQETQYF. The CDR3 nucleotides read TGTGCCAGCAGCCAAGTTTTTAGGTTCCAAGAGACCCAGTACTTC.

The gene calls are TRBV28 and TRBJ1-2; D is ambiguous. This CDR3 has 15 amino acids. Trimming shortened V by 3 bases and J by 0 bases, and 11 bases separated the two germline ends. Germline assignment: CDR1 MDHEN and CDR2 SYDVKM. The CDR3 here is CASSLDLNANYGYTF. In nucleotides, the CDR3 is TGTGCCAGCAGTTTGGACTTAAATGCTAACTATGGCTACACCTTC.

This sequence joins TRBV28 and TRBJ2-7; 8 nucleotides agree with TRBD2. Germline V CDR1 and CDR2: MDHEN, SYDVKM. The CDR3 has 14 amino acids. V lost 7 bases and J lost 8; bases outside the gene matches: 13. The CDR3 reads CASTYRGGVGKQYF. CDR3 in DNA: TGTGCCAGCACTTACCGGGGGGGAGTTGGGAAGCAGTACTTC. Variable domain in full (rest from reference TRBV28 and TRBJ2-7): DVKVTQSSRYLVKRTGEKVFLECVQDMDHENMFWYRQDPGLGLRLIYFSYDVKMKEKGDIPEGYSVSREKKERFSLILESASTNQTSMYLCASTYRGGVGKQYFGPGTRLTVT.

J is TRBJ2-7 and V is TRBV6-5, with 9 bases identical to TRBD1. Germline CDR1 reads MNHEY; CDR2 reads SVGAGI. The CDR3 contains 15 residues. The junction had 8 bases not matched to a gene; V was cut back by 6 bases and J by 2 bases. The CDR3 DNA reads as TGTGCCAGCAGACCGGGACAGGGCAAGACCTACGAGCAGTACTTC. It is translated as CASRPGQGKTYEQYF.

This clone has a single count. Distinct nucleotide sequences in the sample also encode this CDR3. CDR3 DNA sequence: TGTGCCAGCAGCTTAGCGACGGGAGGGTACGAGCAGTACTTC. This encodes CASSLATGGYEQYF. The chain couples TRBV7-2 to TRBJ2-7, with 8 bases identical to TRBD2. The germline V gene has CDR1 SGHTA and CDR2 FQGNSA. The CDR3 sequence is 14 residues long. J was trimmed by 4 bases and V by 0 bases; bases with no gene match: 2.

The chain joins TRBV6-6 to TRBJ1-1; 8 positions agree with TRBD1. CDR1 is MNHNY and CDR2 is SVGAGI in the germline V gene (reference sequence). V shed 5 bases, J shed 7 bases, and the junction held 6 bases outside the gene matches. CDR3 size: 13 residues. The chain's CDR3 is CASSAGGAGEAFF. The CDR3 nucleotides are TGTGCCAGCAGTGCAGGGGGCGCCGGTGAAGCTTTCTTT.

In the case of this clone: Other nucleotide sequences in the sample specify the same CDR3. This sequence joins TRBV11-2 and TRBJ1-1; D is unclear. V was pared by 1 base and J by 4 bases, with 4 bases between. The CDR3 spans 12 residues. Germline loops: CDR1 SGHAT, CDR2 FQNNGV. The CDR3 here is CASSLGVTEAFF. CDR3 bases: TGTGCCAGCAGCTTAGGGGTCACTGAAGCTTTCTTT.

Of note for this clone: This CDR3 is also generated by other DNA sequences in the sample. The chain joins TRBV6-5 to TRBJ1-2; unclear D gene. The CDR3 extends over 12 amino acids. Looked up from germline, CDR1 is MNHEY and CDR2 is SVGAGI. V lost 5 bases, J lost 6 bases, and 10 bases lay in between. CDR3 in amino acids: CASSHRTDGYTF. The DNA of the CDR3 is TGTGCCAGCAGTCACCGGACGGATGGCTACACCTTC.

The chain employs TRBV11-3 and TRBJ2-5; TRBD1 matches at 7 bases. CDR1 SGHNT and CDR2 YENEEA come from the germline V gene. J lost 2 bases, V lost 4 bases, and 7 bases had no gene match. This CDR3 region has 15 residues. This chain's CDR3 is CASSSSRDSQETQYF. In DNA form, the CDR3 reads TGTGCCAGCAGCTCGAGCCGGGACAGTCAAGAGACCCAGTACTTC.

Comment on this clone: This sample also contains other DNA sequences that code for the same CDR3. This sequence joins TRBV7-9 and TRBJ1-5, with TRBD1 identical over 8 bases. In germline, CDR1 is SEHNR, CDR2 FQNEAQ (reference sequence). V lost 4 bases, J lost 6 bases, and 2 bases stayed unmatched. The CDR3 contains 13 residues. In DNA, the CDR3 is TGTGCCAGCAGCTCACAGGGGGGTCAGCCCCAGCATTTT. Translation: CASSSQGGQPQHF.

The V call is TRBV7-2, the J call TRBJ2-7; the D call may be TRBD1 or TRBD2 (5 bases each). This CDR3 has 14 residues. V lost 5 bases to trimming and J lost 3 bases, with 14 bases between them. Germline CDR1 is SGHTA and CDR2 is FQGNSA. The CDR3 is CASSHGARGYEQYF. The CDR3 DNA follows: TGTGCCAGCAGCCACGGGGCTAGGGGCTACGAGCAGTACTTC.

The chain recombines TRBV2 with TRBJ2-3; D is perhaps TRBD1 or TRBD2 (5 bases each). CDR3 length: 16 residues. V was clipped by 3 bases and J by 3 bases, with 16 bases between them. Germline CDR1 and CDR2: SNHLY and FYNNEI. The CDR3 spells CASSEGPGAYTDTQYF. CDR3 bases: TGTGCCAGCAGTGAGGGTCCCGGGGCATATACAGATACGCAGTATTTT.

The J gene is TRBJ1-1, the V gene TRBV6-1, with 7 bases that match TRBD1. Trimming took 6 bases from V and 4 from J; bases not matched to a gene: 8. The V gene's germline CDR1 is MNHNS and CDR2 SASEGT. The CDR3 has 14 amino acids. For the CDR3, the DNA is TGTGCCAGCAGGCCCTGGGACAGCATCACTGAAGCTTTCTTT. Its translation: CASRPWDSITEAFF.

This chain joins TRBV7-2 and TRBJ2-2; 8 bases are a match to TRBD1. Losses at the gene ends were 3 bases for V and 1 base for J; bases not matched to a gene: 4. Germline values: CDR1 SGHTA, CDR2 FQGNSA. CDR3 length: 16 residues. CDR3 residues: CASSFQGALNTGELFF. The CDR3 DNA reads TGTGCCAGCAGCTTCCAGGGGGCGTTGAACACCGGGGAGCTGTTTTTT.

The sample holds one count of this clone. The rearrangement links TRBV11-2 to TRBJ2-1; a weak D match, TRBD2 (5 bases). V was pared by 1 base and J by 0 bases, with 10 bases between. Germline CDR1 SGHAT, CDR2 FQNNGV. This CDR3 spans 16 amino acids. CDR3 nucleotide sequence: TGTGCCAGCAGCTTAGTATCCGGGGACTCCTACAATGAGCAGTTCTTC. It encodes CASSLVSGDSYNEQFF. The variable domain in full, completed from reference TRBV11-2 and TRBJ2-1, reads EAGVAQSPRYKIIEKRQSVAFWCNPISGHATLYWYQQILGQGPKLLIQFQNNGVVDDSQLPKDRFSAERLKGVDSTLKIQPAKLEDSAVYLCASSLVSGDSYNEQFFGPGTRLTVL.

The chain employs TRBV11-2 and TRBJ2-3; 8 bases agree with TRBD2. With 5 bases clipped from V and 3 bases from J, the junction kept 10 bases outside the gene matches. Germline V gene sequence: CDR1 SGHAT, CDR2 FQNNGV. The CDR3 has 16 residues. CDR3 sequence (DNA): TGTGCCAGCAGCGCCATAGCGGGAAAGGGGACAGATACGCAGTATTTT. It yields the protein CASSAIAGKGTDTQYF.

The V call is TRBV27, the J call TRBJ2-2; D might be TRBD2 (7 bases). This CDR3 comprises 14 residues. Germline CDR1 MNHEY, CDR2 SMNVEV (reference sequence). Deletions cut 4 bases from V and 7 bases from J, with 13 bases between. CDR3 DNA: TGTGCCAGCAGTTGGGGGGGCGGGAGCGGGGAGCTGTTTTTT. Protein sequence: CASSWGGGSGELFF.

A remark on this clone: Other DNA sequences within the sample encode an identical CDR3. The V gene is TRBV27, the J gene TRBJ1-5; TRBD1 matches at 7 bases. Looked up from germline, CDR1 is MNHEY and CDR2 is SMNVEV (reference sequence). This CDR3 has 15 amino acids. V shed 4 bases and J 1 base; nucleotides not matched to a gene: 4. The CDR3 nucleotides are TGTGCCAGCAGTTCAAACAGGGGCAGCAATCAGCCCCAGCATTTT. Its protein is CASSSNRGSNQPQHF.

The chain joins TRBV7-9 to TRBJ2-5; D gene unclear. V lost 4 bases and J 11 bases, leaving 14 bases between the germline ends. Germline CDR1 and CDR2: SEHNR and FQNEAQ (reference sequence). The CDR3 runs 12 residues. The CDR3 loop is CASSYSPSEQYF. The DNA of the CDR3 is TGTGCCAGCAGCTACAGCCCCTCTGAGCAGTACTTC.

This clone was counted a single time. The genes are TRBV5-5 and TRBJ2-3; D uncertain. There are 14 residues in the CDR3. V gave up 6 bases and J gave up 0 bases, with 11 bases separating them. Germline CDR1 SGHKS, CDR2 YYEKEE (reference sequence). The CDR3 loop reads CASNQMGSTDTQYF. CDR3 DNA: TGTGCCAGCAACCAAATGGGGAGCACAGATACGCAGTATTTT.

V and J are TRBV11-2 and TRBJ1-3; D uncertain. Trimming cost V 5 bases and J 0 bases, with 17 bases left between them. Per the germline V gene, CDR1 is SGHAT and CDR2 is FQNNGV. CDR3 length: 17 amino acids. The CDR3 here is CASSRTQGRISGNTIYF. As DNA, the CDR3 is TGTGCCAGCAGCAGGACCCAAGGCCGGATCTCTGGAAACACCATATATTTT.

The CDR3 bases are TGTGCCAGCAGCGGTCGGACAGGGAGTAACTATGGCTACACCTTC. This gives the protein CASSGRTGSNYGYTF. This rearrangement joins TRBV5-6 to TRBJ1-2, with 8 bases fitting TRBD1. Unmatched junction bases numbered 6, after V lost 4 bases and J lost 1 base. The CDR3 totals 15 residues. Looked up from germline, CDR1 is SGHDT and CDR2 is YYEEEE.

The CDR3: CASRPGQPTEAFF. CDR3 nucleotides: TGTGCCAGCAGACCAGGGCAGCCAACTGAAGCTTTCTTT. The rearrangement uses TRBV7-3 and TRBJ1-1; TRBD1 is a possible D gene (5 bases). With 6 bases removed from V and 5 bases from J, the gap between germline ends came to 13 bases. This CDR3 contains 13 residues. Germline CDR1 reads SGHTA; CDR2 reads FQGTGA.